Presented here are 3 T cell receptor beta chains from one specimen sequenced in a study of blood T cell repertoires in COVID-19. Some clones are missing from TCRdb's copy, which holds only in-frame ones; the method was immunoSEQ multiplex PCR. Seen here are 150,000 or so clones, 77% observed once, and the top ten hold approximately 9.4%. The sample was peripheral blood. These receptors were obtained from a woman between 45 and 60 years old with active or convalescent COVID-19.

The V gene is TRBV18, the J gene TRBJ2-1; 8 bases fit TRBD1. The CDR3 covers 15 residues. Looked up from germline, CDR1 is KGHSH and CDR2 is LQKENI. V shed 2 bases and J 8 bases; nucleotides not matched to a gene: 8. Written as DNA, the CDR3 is TGTGCCAGCTCACCAATACAGGGGGATAGCGATGAGCAGTTCTTC. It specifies CASSPIQGDSDEQFF. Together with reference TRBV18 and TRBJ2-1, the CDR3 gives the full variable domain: NAGVMQNPRHLVRRRGQEARLRCSPMKGHSHVYWYRQLPEEGLKFMVYLQKENIIDESGMPKERFSAEFPKEGPSILRIQQVVRGDSAAYFCASSPIQGDSDEQFFGPGTRLTVL.

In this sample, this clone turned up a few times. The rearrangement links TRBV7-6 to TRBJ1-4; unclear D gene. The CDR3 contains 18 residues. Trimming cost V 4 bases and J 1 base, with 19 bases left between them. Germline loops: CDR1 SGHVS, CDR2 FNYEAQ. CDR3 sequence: CASSSQAGRWGTNEKLFF. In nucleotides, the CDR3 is TGTGCCAGCAGCTCTCAGGCGGGGAGATGGGGAACTAATGAAAAACTGTTTTTT.

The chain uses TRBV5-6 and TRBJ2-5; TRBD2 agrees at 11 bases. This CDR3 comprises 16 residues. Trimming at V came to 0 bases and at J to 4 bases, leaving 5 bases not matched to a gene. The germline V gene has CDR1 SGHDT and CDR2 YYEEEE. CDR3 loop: CASSLGRLAGGETQYF. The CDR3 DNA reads TGTGCCAGCAGCTTGGGTCGTCTAGCGGGAGGAGAGACCCAGTACTTC.